These 5 T cell receptor beta chains originate from one sample sequenced in a study of blood T cells in healthy people across ages. It was with a sample-barcoded 5' primer and a J-beta primer mix that a second PCR of roughly 6 to 11 cycles was run. A single record per CDR3 protein comes from TCRdb applying MiXCR to the 5' RACE reads. The sample carries fewer than 900,000 distinct CDR3 sequences, roughly 41% recorded once. The sequencing input was blood. The receptors derive from a woman in her sixties or seventies in good health.

There are a few counts of this clonotype. The J gene is TRBJ1-4, the V gene TRBV29-1; 9 bases match TRBD1. The CDR3 has 12 amino acids. Germline values: CDR1 SQVTM, CDR2 ANQGSEA. The V segment lost 6 bases and the J segment 5 bases; nucleotides outside the gene matches: 1. DNA of the CDR3: TGCAGCGTCGGACAGGGGAATGAAAAACTGTTTTTT. This gives the protein CSVGQGNEKLFF.

The chain carries TRBV6-5 and TRBJ2-7, with D tentatively TRBD1 (6 bases). The CDR3 length is 14 residues. Per germline, CDR1 MNHEY and CDR2 SVGAGI. Trimming took 6 bases from V and 3 from J, leaving 15 bases between them. The CDR3 loop is CASSPQQGYYEQYF. CDR3 in DNA: TGTGCCAGCAGCCCACAACAGGGTTACTACGAGCAGTACTTC.

The gene calls are TRBV5-1 and TRBJ2-1; 7 bases fit TRBD1. The J call is uncertain, as TRBJ2-7 better fits the DNA end. The CDR3 spans 15 residues. CDR1 and CDR2 from the germline V gene are SGHRS and YFSETQ. CDR3 sequence reads: CASSEGQSSYNEQYF. CDR3 DNA: TGCGCCAGCAGCGAGGGACAGAGCTCCTACAATGAGCAGTACTTC.

The CDR3 sequence is CSARDPLAGAYNEQFF. In DNA, the CDR3 is TGCAGTGCTAGAGATCCCCTAGCGGGAGCGTACAATGAGCAGTTCTTC. V and J are TRBV20-1 and TRBJ2-1; the match to TRBD2 covers 10 bases. Germline values: CDR1 DFQATT, CDR2 SNEGSKA (reference sequence). The ends lost 0 bases at V and 4 bases at J; junction bases unmatched: 6. This CDR3 region has 16 residues.

The chain couples TRBV4-1 to TRBJ1-2, with D possibly being TRBD1 (5 bases). Between the trimmed V and J ends, which lost 2 bases and 2 bases, there was a span of 12 bases. CDR3 size: 15 residues. Per the germline V gene, CDR1 is MGHRA and CDR2 is YSYEKL. In DNA, the CDR3 is TGCGCCAGCAGCCAAAGGGGCGGGGACAACTATGGCTACACCTTC. This codes for CASSQRGGDNYGYTF.